Shown below are 8 T cell receptor beta chains from a single sample sequenced in a study of T cell changes during pregnancy in multiple sclerosis. The protocol was immunoSEQ multiplex PCR, while the TCRdb copy is restricted to in-frame clones and leaves out a portion. This sample has some 44,000 clones, with 75% to 95% found just once. Sequencing was performed on CD4+ T cells from peripheral blood mononuclear cells, taken before pregnancy. The receptors come from a female donor with multiple sclerosis, enrolled in a pregnancy study.

The chain joins TRBV19 to TRBJ2-1; TRBD2 matches 10 bases. The CDR3 is 18 amino acids. From germline, CDR1 is LNHDA and CDR2 SQIVND (reference sequence). J was trimmed by 0 bases and V by 4 bases; bases with no gene match: 9. The CDR3 spells CASSKLAGGPNSYNEQFF. CDR3 sequence (DNA): TGTGCCAGTAGTAAGTTAGCGGGGGGCCCCAACTCCTACAATGAGCAGTTCTTC.

This sequence joins TRBV5-1 and TRBJ2-3; D not certain. Germline CDR1 reads SGHRS; CDR2 reads YFSETQ. Trimming removed 2 bases at V and 0 bases at J, with 7 bases between. The CDR3 has 14 residues. CDR3 amino acids: CASSFPTSTDTQYF. The CDR3 DNA reads as TGCGCCAGCAGCTTTCCCACTAGCACAGATACGCAGTATTTT.

This clone was observed a few times. The J gene is TRBJ1-1, the V gene TRBV10-3; possible D gene TRBD1, 5 bases. Germline CDR1 and CDR2: ENHRY and SYGVKD. V was shortened by 3 bases and J by 3 bases, with 11 bases between the two germline ends. This CDR3 spans 14 amino acids. This chain's CDR3 is CAISDQGYYTEAFF. CDR3 nucleotides: TGTGCCATCAGTGATCAGGGATATTACACTGAAGCTTTCTTT.

CDR3 nucleotide sequence: TGTGCCAGCAGCCAAGTCCAGGGCAGCCGCTACGAGCAGTACTTC. It is translated as CASSQVQGSRYEQYF. V is TRBV14 and J is TRBJ2-7, with a possible D match to TRBD1 (5 bases). This CDR3 is 15 amino acids long. Trimming stripped 1 base from V and 3 bases from J, with 13 bases between. Germline values: CDR1 SGHDN, CDR2 FVKESK. Using reference TRBV14 and TRBJ2-7 for the parts outside the CDR3, the full variable domain is EAGVTQFPSHSVIEKGQTVTLRCDPISGHDNLYWYRRVMGKEIKFLLHFVKESKQDESGMPNNRFLAERTGGTYSTLKVQPAELEDSGVYFCASSQVQGSRYEQYFGPGTRLTVT.

The chain uses TRBV11-2 and TRBJ2-1; 12 bases map to TRBD2. In germline, CDR1 is SGHAT, CDR2 FQNNGV. The V segment lost 5 bases and the J segment 10 bases; nucleotides outside the gene matches: 12. This CDR3 has 16 amino acids. This CDR3 is CASSDQTSGSRGEQFF. The CDR3 region has the DNA TGTGCCAGCAGCGACCAGACTAGCGGGAGTAGAGGAGAGCAGTTCTTC.

V and J are TRBV28 and TRBJ2-1; 8 bases map to TRBD2. V shed 6 bases, J shed 13 bases, and the junction held 14 bases outside the gene matches. CDR3 length: 14 amino acids. CDR1 is MDHEN and CDR2 is SYDVKM in the germline V gene. CDR3 coding DNA: TGTGCCAGCAGAACTCTTAGGACTAGCTTCTATCAGTTCTTC. It codes for CASRTLRTSFYQFF. The full variable domain, rest sourced from reference TRBV28 and TRBJ2-1, is DVKVTQSSRYLVKRTGEKVFLECVQDMDHENMFWYRQDPGLGLRLIYFSYDVKMKEKGDIPEGYSVSREKKERFSLILESASTNQTSMYLCASRTLRTSFYQFFGPGTRLTVL.

The chain is built from TRBV9 and TRBJ1-3, with D possibly TRBD1 on 5 matching bases. Trimming pared 5 bases from V and 0 bases from J, leaving 9 bases between. CDR3 size: 14 residues. Germline V lookup: CDR1 SGDLS, CDR2 YYNGEE. CDR3 DNA: TGTGCCAGCAGTCGGGGGACCTCTGGAAACACCATATATTTT. This translates into CASSRGTSGNTIYF.

V and J are TRBV6-5 and TRBJ1-2, with 7 bases fitting TRBD1. Trimming at V came to 4 bases and at J to 7 bases, leaving 15 bases not matched to a gene. The CDR3 contains 16 residues. The germline V gene has CDR1 MNHEY and CDR2 SVGAGI. CDR3 region: CASSLKGAIYRGGYTF. CDR3 sequence (DNA): TGTGCCAGCAGTTTGAAGGGGGCCATTTATCGAGGTGGCTACACCTTC.